These 22 T cell receptor beta chains were all obtained from the same sample, sequenced in a study of blood T cells in healthy people across ages. Combining a sample-barcoded 5' primer with a J-beta primer mix, a second PCR ran for roughly 7 to 12 cycles. TCRdb redid the calling of the 5' RACE reads with MiXCR, one entry per CDR3 protein. Here the sample spans about 730,000 distinct CDR3 sequences, 40% to 45% being singletons. Sequencing input: blood. The receptors here all came from a woman aged 60-75 years in good health.

This rearrangement joins TRBV7-9 to TRBJ1-1; D gene uncertain. The CDR3 has 18 amino acids. CDR1 is SEHNR, CDR2 FQNEAQ, per germline (reference sequence). With 0 bases removed from V and 6 bases from J, the gap between germline ends came to 23 bases. CDR3 coding DNA: TGTGCCAGCAGCTTAGCAAAAACGGCCGGGGAAATACTATCTGAAGCTTTCTTT. The encoded protein is CASSLAKTAGEILSEAFF.

This clonotype turned up a few times. The chain combines TRBV18 with TRBJ2-1, with TRBD2 matching over 8 bases. The DNA end is a closer match to TRBJ2-7, so the J assignment may be wrong. The CDR3 contains 16 residues. CDR1 and CDR2 (germline): KGHSH, LQKENI. CDR3 bases: TGTGCCAGCTCACCCGGACTAGCACCCGCCTACAATGAGCAGTACTTC. Its translation: CASSPGLAPAYNEQYF.

This chain joins TRBV6-6 and TRBJ2-7; D tentatively reads TRBD1 or TRBD2 (5 bases each). The length of the CDR3 is 12 residues. Between the trimmed V and J ends, which lost 0 bases and 6 bases, there was a span of 6 bases. The germline V gene has CDR1 MNHNY and CDR2 SVGAGI (reference sequence). This CDR3 is CASSYSGTEQYF. For the CDR3, the DNA is TGTGCCAGCAGTTACTCGGGGACCGAGCAGTACTTC.

This chain joins TRBV7-3 and TRBJ2-4; D tentatively reads TRBD1 or TRBD2 (5 bases each). Trimming took off 5 bases at V and 5 bases at J, with 13 bases between the two ends. Germline values: CDR1 SGHTA, CDR2 FQGTGA. The CDR3 runs to 14 residues. The chain's CDR3 is CASSRDGAQNIQYF. The CDR3 DNA is TGTGCCAGCAGCCGGGATGGGGCCCAAAACATTCAGTACTTC.

This clonotype was recorded a few times. The chain employs TRBV29-1 and TRBJ1-1; D unclear. V was shortened by 5 bases and J by 1 base, with 8 bases between the two germline ends. In germline, CDR1 is SQVTM, CDR2 ANQGSEA. This CDR3 has 12 residues. The CDR3 coding sequence is TGCAGCGTTTGGTCAGGGAACACTGAAGCTTTCTTT. It specifies CSVWSGNTEAFF. Full variable domain (rest looked up from reference TRBV29-1 and TRBJ1-1): SAVISQKPSRDICQRGTSLTIQCQVDSQVTMMFWYRQQPGQSLTLIATANQGSEATYESGFVIDKFPISRPNLTFSTLTVSNMSPEDSSIYLCSVWSGNTEAFFGQGTRLTVV.

This clonotype has a handful of counts. The chain combines TRBV3-1 with TRBJ2-5; a weak D match, TRBD1 (5 bases). This CDR3 has 15 amino acids. V gave up 4 bases and J gave up 1 base, with 13 bases separating them. Per the germline V gene, CDR1 is LGHDT and CDR2 is YNNKEL (reference sequence). In DNA, the CDR3 is TGTGCCAGCAGCCTCCAGGTAGGGGTCCAAGAGACCCAGTACTTC. Its translation is CASSLQVGVQETQYF.

About this clonotype: This may come from a read error, since a much larger clone is one base off. This chain connects TRBV4-3 to TRBJ2-1; D is ambiguous. The J call may be in error: the DNA end matches TRBJ2-7 better. The CDR3 contains 15 residues. In germline, CDR1 is LGHNA, CDR2 YSLEER. This CDR3 reads CASSQESRSSNEQYF. In DNA form, the CDR3 reads TGCGCCAGCAGCCAAGAAAGTCGGAGTTCAAATGAGCAGTACTTC.

This clonotype was seen only a few times. The chain links TRBV20-1 to TRBJ2-3; TRBD1 matches 9 bases. Trimming at V came to 4 bases and at J to 2 bases, leaving 4 bases not matched to a gene. The germline V gene encodes CDR1 DFQATT and CDR2 SNEGSKA (reference sequence). This CDR3 has 14 amino acids. CDR3 coding DNA: TGCAGTGCTAATACAGGGGGCGACACAGATACGCAGTATTTT. Residues: CSANTGGDTDTQYF.

V gene TRBV6-5 combines with J gene TRBJ2-5; the match to TRBD2 covers 7 bases. The J call may be mistaken, given a closer DNA end match to TRBJ2-7. Germline V gene lookup returns CDR1 MNHEY and CDR2 SVGAGI. The CDR3 extends over 13 amino acids. The CDR3 sequence: CASSTSDRYEQYF. In nucleotides, the CDR3 is TGTGCCAGCAGCACTAGCGATCGCTACGAGCAGTACTTC.

The chain joins TRBV10-3 to TRBJ1-1, with D unclear. The CDR3 runs to 13 residues. Germline-derived CDR1 and CDR2 are ENHRY and SYGVKD. The germline V and J ends were trimmed by 2 bases and 2 bases, with 6 bases remaining between them. Written as DNA, the CDR3 is TGTGCCATCAGTGAGGGGTTAAACACTGAAGCTTTCTTT. Its protein is CAISEGLNTEAFF.

This clonotype was detected many times. V is TRBV7-2 and J is TRBJ2-3; 12 bases are a match to TRBD2. The CDR3 is made up of 17 amino acids. Germline loops: CDR1 SGHTA, CDR2 FQGNSA. V shed 1 base and J 3 bases; nucleotides not matched to a gene: 5. Here the CDR3 DNA reads TGTGCCAGCAGCTTAGTTCCCACTAGCGGGGGGACAGATACGCAGTATTTT. This translates into CASSLVPTSGGTDTQYF.

This clonotype showed up just a few times. The CDR3 loop reads CAIKRELEAGELFF. The CDR3 nucleotides are TGTGCCATCAAGCGGGAGCTCGAGGCCGGGGAGCTGTTTTTT. This chain joins TRBV10-3 and TRBJ2-2; 8 nucleotides match TRBD2. The V segment lost 7 bases and the J segment 6 bases; nucleotides outside the gene matches: 7. CDR3 length: 14 amino acids. Germline CDR1 ENHRY, CDR2 SYGVKD.

This rearrangement joins TRBV4-2 to TRBJ2-5, with D maybe TRBD2 (5 bases). The germline V gene has CDR1 LGHNA and CDR2 YNFKEQ. The length of the CDR3 is 15 residues. The V end was cut by 0 bases, the J end by 7 bases, with 15 bases between. For the CDR3, the DNA is TGTGCCAGCAGCCAAGACGGGGTTCGTGCAGGGACCCAGTACTTC. It encodes CASSQDGVRAGTQYF.

The V gene is TRBV2, the J gene TRBJ1-5; no reliable D call. Germline CDR1 is SNHLY and CDR2 is FYNNEI. The V and J ends lost 6 bases and 4 bases respectively, with 7 bases between them. This CDR3 comprises 12 residues. In nucleotides, the CDR3 is TGTGCCAGCAGCAGAAGTAATCAGCCCCAGCATTTT. Encoded protein: CASSRSNQPQHF.

This chain joins TRBV20-1 and TRBJ2-1, with 9 bases lining up with TRBD1. The V segment lost 3 bases and the J segment 4 bases; nucleotides outside the gene matches: 7. The CDR3 extends over 15 amino acids. Germline V gives CDR1 DFQATT, CDR2 SNEGSKA (reference sequence). CDR3 nucleotide sequence: TGCAGTGCTAGGATTGGACAGGGGTTTTACAATGAGCAGTTCTTC. It codes for CSARIGQGFYNEQFF.

This clonotype was seen more than once but under ten times. The rearrangement links TRBV14 to TRBJ2-5; D is ambiguous. Germline V lookup: CDR1 SGHDN, CDR2 FVKESK. Between the trimmed V and J ends, which lost 0 bases and 4 bases, there was a span of 6 bases. This CDR3 comprises 13 residues. CDR3 in DNA: TGTGCCAGCAGCCAAGATATCGCAGAGACCCAGTACTTC. As protein: CASSQDIAETQYF.

The chain combines TRBV15 with TRBJ2-3, with TRBD2 as a possible D gene (5 bases). Germline V lookup: CDR1 LNHNV, CDR2 YYDKDF (reference sequence). The CDR3 is 13 amino acids. Trimming took 0 bases from V and 9 from J, leaving 10 bases between them. The CDR3 protein is CATSRDRDRTQYF. The CDR3 DNA reads as TGTGCCACCAGCAGAGATCGGGATAGAACGCAGTATTTT.

This chain's CDR3 is CASSLGDESYNEQYF. The CDR3 DNA reads TGTGCCAGCAGTTTAGGGGACGAGTCCTACAATGAGCAGTACTTC. V gene TRBV12-3 or TRBV12-4 combines with J gene TRBJ2-1; D is perhaps TRBD1 or TRBD2 (5 bases each). The end of the DNA aligns better with TRBJ2-7, so the J call may be wrong. This CDR3 is built from 15 residues.

The table lists this clonotype with many counts. The V gene is TRBV27, the J gene TRBJ2-5, with 8 bases fitting TRBD1. This CDR3 is built from 16 residues. The junction had 8 bases not matched to a gene; V was cut back by 5 bases and J by 0 bases. CDR1 is MNHEY, CDR2 SMNVEV, per germline (reference sequence). CDR3 in DNA: TGTGCCAGCAGTGGCGGGACAGGCTTGTACCAAGAGACCCAGTACTTC. This gives the protein CASSGGTGLYQETQYF.

A remark on this clonotype: Relative to the germline gene, one junction end is altered; a read error may explain this. The chain recombines TRBV7-6 with TRBJ2-6; 7 bases match TRBD1. The CDR3 length is 17 residues. The V gene's germline CDR1 is SGHVS and CDR2 FNYEAQ. The DNA of the CDR3 is TGTGCCGGCAGCTTAGGGGGACAGCCCCATGGGGCCAACGTCCTGACTTTC. As protein: CAGSLGGQPHGANVLTF.

The chain has TRBV3-1 and TRBJ2-1; weak D call: TRBD2 (5 bases). The tail of the sequence fits TRBJ2-7 better, so the J call may be wrong. There are 15 residues in the CDR3. Germline V CDR1 and CDR2: LGHDT, YNNKEL (reference sequence). The CDR3 loop reads CASSHDSSSYNEQYF. The CDR3 DNA reads TGTGCCAGCAGCCATGACTCTAGCTCCTACAATGAGCAGTACTTC.

This clonotype has at least ten counts. CDR3 DNA sequence: TGCGCCAGCAGCCAAGATGCCCGTCCCAATGAGCAGTTCTTC. Translating gives CASSQDARPNEQFF. The J gene is TRBJ2-1, the V gene TRBV4-3, with unresolved D. The CDR3 contains 14 residues. V was clipped by 0 bases and J by 6 bases, with 9 bases between them. The germline V gene has CDR1 LGHNA and CDR2 YSLEER.